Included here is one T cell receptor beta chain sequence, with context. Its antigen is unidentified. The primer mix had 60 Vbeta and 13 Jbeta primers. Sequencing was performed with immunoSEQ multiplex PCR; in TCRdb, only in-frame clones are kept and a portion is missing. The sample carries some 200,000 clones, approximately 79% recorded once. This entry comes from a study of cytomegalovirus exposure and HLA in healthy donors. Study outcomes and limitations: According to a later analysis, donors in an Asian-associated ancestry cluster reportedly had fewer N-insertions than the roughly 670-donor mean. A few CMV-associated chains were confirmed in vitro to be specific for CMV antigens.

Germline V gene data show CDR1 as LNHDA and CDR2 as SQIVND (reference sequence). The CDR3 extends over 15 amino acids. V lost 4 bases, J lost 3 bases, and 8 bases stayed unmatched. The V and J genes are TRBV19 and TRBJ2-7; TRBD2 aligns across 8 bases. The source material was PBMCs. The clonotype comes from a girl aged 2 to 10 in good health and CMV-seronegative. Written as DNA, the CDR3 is TGTGCCAGTAGTACTGGCAGCGGGAGTCGCTACGAGCAGTACTTC. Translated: CASSTGSGSRYEQYF. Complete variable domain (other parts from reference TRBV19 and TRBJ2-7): DGGITQSPKYLFRKEGQNVTLSCEQNLNHDAMYWYRQDPGQGLRLIYYSQIVNDFQKGDIAEGYSVSREKKESFPLTVTSAQKNPTAFYLCASSTGSGSRYEQYFGPGTRLTVT.